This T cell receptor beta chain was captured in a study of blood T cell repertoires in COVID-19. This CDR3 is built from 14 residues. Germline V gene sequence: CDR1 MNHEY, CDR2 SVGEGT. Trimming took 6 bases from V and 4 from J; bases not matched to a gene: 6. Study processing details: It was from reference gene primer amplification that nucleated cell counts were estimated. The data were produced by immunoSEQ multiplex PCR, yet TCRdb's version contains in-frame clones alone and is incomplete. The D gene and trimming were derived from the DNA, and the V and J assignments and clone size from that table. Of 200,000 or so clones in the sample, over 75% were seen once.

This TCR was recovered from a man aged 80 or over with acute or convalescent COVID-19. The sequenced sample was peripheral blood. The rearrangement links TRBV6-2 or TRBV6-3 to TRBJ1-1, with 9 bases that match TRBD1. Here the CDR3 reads CASSPDRGFTEAFF. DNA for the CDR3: TGTGCCAGCAGCCCAGACAGGGGGTTCACTGAAGCTTTCTTT.